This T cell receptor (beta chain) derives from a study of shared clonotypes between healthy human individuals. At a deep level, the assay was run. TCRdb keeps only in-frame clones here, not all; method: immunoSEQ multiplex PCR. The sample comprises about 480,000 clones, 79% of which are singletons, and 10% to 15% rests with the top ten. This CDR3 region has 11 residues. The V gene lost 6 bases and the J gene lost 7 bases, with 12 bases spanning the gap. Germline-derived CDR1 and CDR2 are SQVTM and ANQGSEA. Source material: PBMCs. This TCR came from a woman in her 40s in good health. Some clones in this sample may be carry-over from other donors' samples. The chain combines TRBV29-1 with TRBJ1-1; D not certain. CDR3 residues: CSVSQVDEAFF. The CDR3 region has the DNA TGCAGCGTGTCCCAGGTTGATGAAGCTTTCTTT.